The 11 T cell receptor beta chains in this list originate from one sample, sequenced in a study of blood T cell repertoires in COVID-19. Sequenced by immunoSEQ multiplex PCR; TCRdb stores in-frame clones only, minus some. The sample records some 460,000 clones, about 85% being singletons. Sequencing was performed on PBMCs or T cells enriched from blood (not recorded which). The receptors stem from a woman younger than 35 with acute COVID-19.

CDR3 nucleotide sequence: TGTGCCAGCAGCCAAGATCTGACTTCGGGGGGTTTCAATTCACCCCTCCACTTT. As protein: CASSQDLTSGGFNSPLHF. This chain joins TRBV3-1 (or the pseudogene TRBV3-2) and TRBJ1-6, with D perhaps matching TRBD1 (5 bases). The CDR3 covers 18 residues. Per the germline V gene, CDR1 is LGHDT and CDR2 is YNNKEL (reference sequence). V lost 0 bases to trimming and J lost 7 bases, with 19 bases between them.

DNA of the CDR3: TGTGCCAGCAGCCAAGAAGGCGGGGGGGGCGAGCAGTACTTC. It is translated as CASSQEGGGGEQYF. The chain combines TRBV4-2 with TRBJ2-7; 9 nucleotides match TRBD2. The V and J ends lost 0 bases and 6 bases, in that order; junction bases with no gene match: 3. There are 14 residues in the CDR3. The germline V gene encodes CDR1 LGHNA and CDR2 YNFKEQ.

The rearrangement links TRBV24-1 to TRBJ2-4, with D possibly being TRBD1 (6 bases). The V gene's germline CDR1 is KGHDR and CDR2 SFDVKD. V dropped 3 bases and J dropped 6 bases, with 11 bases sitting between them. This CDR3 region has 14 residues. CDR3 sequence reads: CATSDPEDRNIQYF. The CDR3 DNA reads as TGTGCCACCAGTGATCCCGAGGACAGAAACATTCAGTACTTC.

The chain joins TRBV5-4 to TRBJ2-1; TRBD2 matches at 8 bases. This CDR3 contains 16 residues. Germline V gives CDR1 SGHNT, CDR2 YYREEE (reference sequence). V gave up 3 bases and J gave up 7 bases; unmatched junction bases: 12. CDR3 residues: CASSSLSGALGNEQFF. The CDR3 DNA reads TGTGCCAGCAGCTCCCTTAGCGGGGCCCTCGGGAATGAGCAGTTCTTC.

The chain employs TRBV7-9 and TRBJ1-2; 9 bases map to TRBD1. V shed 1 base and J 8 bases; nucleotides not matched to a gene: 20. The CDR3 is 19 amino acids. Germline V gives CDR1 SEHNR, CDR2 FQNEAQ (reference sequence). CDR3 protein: CASSLDPYVIRDRANGYTF. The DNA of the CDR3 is TGTGCCAGCAGCTTAGACCCATATGTAATCCGGGACAGGGCGAACGGCTACACCTTC.

The CDR3 DNA reads as TGCGCCAGCAGCTTGGAATCGGATCGGGAGTATGGCTACACCTTC. Translated: CASSLESDREYGYTF. The chain is built from TRBV5-1 and TRBJ1-2, with D hard to call. The germline CDR1 and CDR2 sequences are SGHRS and YFSETQ. V was cut by 0 bases and J by 5 bases, with 14 bases left in between. This CDR3 contains 15 residues.

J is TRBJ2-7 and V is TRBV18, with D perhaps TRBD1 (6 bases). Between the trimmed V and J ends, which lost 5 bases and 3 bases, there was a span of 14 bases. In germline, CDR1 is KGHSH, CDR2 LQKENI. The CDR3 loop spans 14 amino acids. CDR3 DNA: TGTGCCAGCTCAAGTGCGCAGGGGTACTACGAGCAGTACTTC. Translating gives CASSSAQGYYEQYF.

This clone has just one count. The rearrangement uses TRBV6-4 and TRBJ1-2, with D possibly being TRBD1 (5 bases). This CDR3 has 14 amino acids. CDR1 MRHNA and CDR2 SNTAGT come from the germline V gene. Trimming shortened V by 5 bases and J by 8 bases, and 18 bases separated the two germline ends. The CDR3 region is CASSLTRGAGGYTF. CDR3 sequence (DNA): TGTGCCAGCAGTCTCACTCGTGGGGCGGGAGGCTACACCTTC.

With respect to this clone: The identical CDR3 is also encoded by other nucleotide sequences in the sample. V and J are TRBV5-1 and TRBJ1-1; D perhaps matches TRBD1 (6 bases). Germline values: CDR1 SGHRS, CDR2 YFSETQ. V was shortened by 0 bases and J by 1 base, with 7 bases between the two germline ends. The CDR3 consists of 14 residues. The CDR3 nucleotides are TGCGCCAGCAGCTTGGAGACAGGGAACACTGAAGCTTTCTTT. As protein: CASSLETGNTEAFF.

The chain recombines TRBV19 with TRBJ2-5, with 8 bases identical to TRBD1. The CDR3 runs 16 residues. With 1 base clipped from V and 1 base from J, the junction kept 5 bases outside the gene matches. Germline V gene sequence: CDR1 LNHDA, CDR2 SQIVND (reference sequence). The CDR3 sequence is CASSIVGTGGQETQYF. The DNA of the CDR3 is TGTGCCAGTAGTATAGTTGGGACAGGTGGCCAAGAGACCCAGTACTTC. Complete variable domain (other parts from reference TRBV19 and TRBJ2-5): DGGITQSPKYLFRKEGQNVTLSCEQNLNHDAMYWYRQDPGQGLRLIYYSQIVNDFQKGDIAEGYSVSREKKESFPLTVTSAQKNPTAFYLCASSIVGTGGQETQYFGPGTRLLVL.

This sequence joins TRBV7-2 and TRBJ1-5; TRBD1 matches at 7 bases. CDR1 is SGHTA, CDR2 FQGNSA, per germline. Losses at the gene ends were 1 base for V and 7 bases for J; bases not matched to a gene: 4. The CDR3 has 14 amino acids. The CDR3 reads CASSLDDRVQPQHF. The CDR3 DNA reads TGTGCCAGCAGCTTAGATGACAGGGTACAGCCCCAGCATTTT.